This T cell receptor beta chain was recovered during a study of cytomegalovirus exposure and HLA in healthy donors. The CDR3 runs to 15 residues. The V end lost 0 bases, the J end lost 2 bases, and 11 bases lay between the germline ends. Per germline, CDR1 MNHEY and CDR2 SVGAGI. With respect to this clone: The antigen is unknown.

PCR amplification relied on 60 Vbeta primers (plus 13 Jbeta primers). Profiling relied on immunoSEQ multiplex PCR, and the TCRdb table lists in-frame clones only, not all of them. Here the sample table reports 150,000 or so clones. Study-wide results and limits: The number of N-insertions in an Asian-associated ancestry cluster was reportedly below the roughly 700-donor mean in a later analysis. Later analysis showed most CMV-associated TCR beta chains appearing HLA-restricted.

This TCR came from a woman in her sixties in good health and CMV-seronegative. The gene calls are TRBV6-5 and TRBJ2-7; no definite D call. Sequenced material: PBMCs. Here the CDR3 DNA reads TGTGCCAGCAGTTACTCGAGTCATTTCCCCTACGAGCAGTACTTC. This encodes CASSYSSHFPYEQYF.